A single sample is the source of the 14 T cell receptor delta chains below, sequenced in a study of gamma-delta T cells after stem cell transplantation. TCRdb repeated clone calling on the RT-PCR reads with CATT. The repertoire has about 3,000 delta-chain clones, roughly 3% of them found once; the top ten carry about 26%. Sequencing was carried out using gamma-delta T cells. Receptors originate from a human donor. It is not recorded whose cells these are; they may come from a transplant donor.

This clone appeared a few times. A read error may explain this, as a much larger clone is one base away. This sample also contains other DNA sequences that code for the same CDR3. The V and J genes are TRDV2 and TRDJ1; 13 positions agree with TRDD3. CDR1 and CDR2 (germline): GEAIGNYY, EKD. The CDR3 contains 17 residues. CDR3 nucleotide sequence: TGTGCCTGCGACAGCCTACTGGGGGATACGGATCGGGATAAACTCATCTTT. Its translation: CACDSLLGDTDRDKLIF.

A remark on this clone: The protein recorded in TCRdb matches a much larger clone and deviates from this DNA's translation at residue 5, suggesting a read error; the protein here is obtained by translating the DNA. The gene calls are TRDV2 and TRDJ1; possibly TRDD3 for D (6 bases). Germline CDR1 is GEAIGNYY and CDR2 is EKD. Trimming took 3 bases from V and 0 from J, leaving 22 bases between them. CDR3 length equals 18 residues. CDR3: CACDALGNWVGNTDKLIF. Written as DNA, the CDR3 is TGTGCCTGTGACGCCCTAGGCAACTGGGTGGGTAACACCGATAAACTCATCTTT.

This clone is termed large. The same CDR3 can be traced to other DNA sequences in this sample. CDR3 bases: TGTGCCTGTGACTTACTGGGGGATACGTTAGGGAGAGGAGTCACCGATAAACTCATCTTT. Its protein is CACDLLGDTLGRGVTDKLIF. The chain is built from TRDV2 and TRDJ1; 13 bases are a match to TRDD3. The germline V gene has CDR1 GEAIGNYY and CDR2 EKD. The ends lost 3 bases at V and 1 base at J; junction bases unmatched: 16. CDR3 length: 20 residues.

On this clone: TCRdb's protein for this DNA is that of a much larger clone and differs from the translation at residue 11, likely a read error; the protein shown is the DNA translation. The J gene is TRDJ1, the V gene TRDV2, with TRDD3 identical over 11 bases. V lost 3 bases to trimming and J lost 6 bases; unmatched junction nucleotides: 8. The CDR3 runs 15 residues. The germline V gene has CDR1 GEAIGNYY and CDR2 EKD. The CDR3, as DNA: TGTGCCTGTGACCCACTGGGGGATAAGGCCAATAAACTCATCTTT. It specifies CACDPLGDKANKLIF.

This clone showed up just a few times. This may be a read error, as it is one base from a much larger clone. The rearrangement links TRDV2 to TRDJ3; 7 nucleotides line up with TRDD3. CDR1 is GEAIGNYY and CDR2 is EKD in the germline V gene. The length of the CDR3 is 19 residues. The junction had 7 bases not matched to a gene; V was cut back by 0 bases and J by 0 bases. The CDR3 is CACDTGGSVSSWDTRQMFF. The DNA for the CDR3 is TGTGCCTGTGACACCGGGGGATCCGTCAGCTCCTGGGACACCCGACAGATGTTTTTC.

In its sample, this clone is medium-sized (0.01 to 0.1%). Possible read error: a much larger clone is one base away. The chain couples TRDV2 to TRDJ1, with no clear D. Trimming stripped 3 bases from V and 1 base from J, with 11 bases between. Germline CDR1 reads GEAIGNYY; CDR2 reads EKD. CDR3 length: 14 residues. DNA of the CDR3: TGTGCCTGTGACCCTGTAACAGCCACCGATAAACTCATCTTT. Translating it yields CACDPVTATDKLIF.

This clone was detected only a few times. TCRdb's protein for this DNA is that of a much larger clone and differs from the translation at residue 3, likely a read error; the protein shown is the DNA translation. V gene TRDV2 combines with J gene TRDJ1, with D perhaps matching TRDD3 (6 bases). The CDR3 sequence is 16 residues long. The V gene's germline CDR1 is GEAIGNYY and CDR2 EKD. CDR3 in amino acids: CARDSVGGGPRGKLIF. CDR3 coding DNA: TGTGCCCGTGACTCGGTTGGTGGGGGTCCCAGAGGAAAACTCATCTTT.

This clone was recorded a few times. The chain carries TRDV2 and TRDJ3; 12 bases align to TRDD3. The CDR3 sequence is 19 residues long. Germline V gives CDR1 GEAIGNYY, CDR2 EKD. V gave up 1 base and J gave up 0 bases; unmatched junction bases: 3. The CDR3 region is CACDTLGDTRSWDTRQMFF. The CDR3, as DNA: TGTGCCTGTGACACGCTGGGGGATACGCGCTCCTGGGACACCCGACAGATGTTTTTC.

This clone occurred many times. Given a much more abundant clone one base away, this may be a read error. The J gene is TRDJ1, the V gene TRDV2; 7 nucleotides agree with TRDD3. This CDR3 region has 14 residues. Germline assignment: CDR1 GEAIGNYY and CDR2 EKD. The trim removed 5 bases at V and 1 base at J, leaving 6 bases unmatched. CDR3: CACVSLGTTDKLIF. The CDR3 coding sequence is TGTGCCTGTGTCTCACTGGGGACCACCGATAAACTCATCTTT.

Details on this clone: TCRdb's entry gives the protein of a much larger clone, which mismatches this DNA's translation at residue 10, likely from a read error; the protein reported here is translated from the DNA. The V and J genes are TRDV2 and TRDJ3; the match to TRDD3 covers 12 bases. CDR1 GEAIGNYY and CDR2 EKD come from the germline V gene. This CDR3 is built from 18 residues. The junction had 3 bases not matched to a gene; V was cut back by 2 bases and J by 2 bases. CDR3 amino acids: CACDNTGGYPWDTRQMFF. Written as DNA, the CDR3 is TGTGCCTGTGACAATACTGGGGGATACCCCTGGGACACCCGACAGATGTTTTTC.

This clone was observed a handful of times. TCRdb's protein for this DNA is that of a much larger clone and differs from the translation at residue 6, likely a read error; the protein shown is the DNA translation. CDR3 residues: CACDNILPAEGPPATDKLIF. CDR3 nucleotide sequence: TGTGCCTGTGACAACATCTTACCCGCTGAGGGACCCCCGGCCACCGATAAACTCATCTTT. The V and J genes are TRDV2 and TRDJ1; D is undetermined. The germline CDR1 and CDR2 sequences are GEAIGNYY and EKD. Trimming removed 2 bases from V and 1 base from J, with 28 bases in between. The CDR3 has 20 residues.

Within the sample, this clone is medium-sized. The identical CDR3 is also encoded by other nucleotide sequences in the sample. This sequence joins TRDV2 and TRDJ1; weak D call: TRDD3 (5 bases). Germline CDR1 GEAIGNYY, CDR2 EKD. There are 17 residues in the CDR3. The ends were cut back, 3 bases at V and 0 bases at J, with 19 bases in the middle. The CDR3 sequence is CACDCKTAGKYTDKLIF. The CDR3 bases are TGTGCCTGTGACTGCAAAACGGCGGGGAAGTACACCGATAAACTCATCTTT.

This clone has more than one count but fewer than ten. This is likely an artifact of a read error, given a far larger clone one base away. The rearrangement uses TRDV2 and TRDJ1; 10 bases fit TRDD3. The CDR3 spans 17 residues. The trim removed 5 bases at V and 1 base at J, leaving 12 bases unmatched. CDR1 and CDR2 from the germline V gene are GEAIGNYY and EKD. The DNA of the CDR3 is TGTGCCTGTGGCCCGTTGGGGGATACTGTCTTCACCGATAAACTCATCTTT. Its translation is CACGPLGDTVFTDKLIF.

V gene TRDV2 combines with J gene TRDJ1, with 12 bases matching TRDD3. CDR3 size: 15 residues. The J segment lost 3 bases and the V segment lost 2 bases, leaving 3 bases of the junction unmatched. Germline V gives CDR1 GEAIGNYY, CDR2 EKD. The CDR3 here is CACDNTGGYSDKLIF. As DNA, the CDR3 is TGTGCCTGTGACAATACTGGGGGATACTCCGATAAACTCATCTTT.